This T cell receptor (beta chain) was profiled in a study of T cell responses to AZD1222 COVID-19 vaccine. Profiled with immunoSEQ multiplex PCR; TCRdb holds only in-frame clones, not every one. The data hold under 200,000 clones, with 80% to 95% observed a single time. V was shortened by 0 bases and J by 1 base, with 6 bases between the two germline ends. Germline-derived CDR1 and CDR2 are MNHEY and SVGAGI. This CDR3 spans 14 amino acids. The input for sequencing was peripheral blood, taken on day 0 of AZD1222 vaccination. V is TRBV6-5 and J is TRBJ2-5, with D hard to call. This TCR was recovered from an adult in good health. The CDR3 coding sequence is TGTGCCAGCAGTTACTCGAGCGTCCAAGAGACCCAGTACTTC. Translating it yields CASSYSSVQETQYF.